What follows are 13 T cell receptor beta chains derived from one specimen sequenced in a study of Graves' ophthalmopathy and Graves' hyperthyroidism. Researchers took RNA transcripts and amplified TCR beta CDR3 regions from them. RT-PCR was first run with HTBI primers, then multiplex PCR in a second round. MiXCR, applied by TCRdb to the multiplex PCR reads, yields one record per CDR3 protein. The table shows 650,000 to 800,000 distinct CDR3 sequences, with roughly 39% occurring only once. Sequencing used peripheral blood. The source of these receptors is an adult man with Graves' ophthalmopathy.

This clonotype was seen at least ten times. The CDR3 DNA reads TGTGCCAGCAGCCACCGTCCAGGGGCAGGCACTGAAGCTTTCTTT. The encoded protein is CASSHRPGAGTEAFF. The chain recombines TRBV27 with TRBJ1-1, with a weak D call TRBD1 (6 bases). This CDR3 region has 15 residues. V was shortened by 6 bases and J by 4 bases, with 18 bases between the two germline ends. Per the germline V gene, CDR1 is MNHEY and CDR2 is SMNVEV (reference sequence).

This clonotype was seen many times. The chain carries TRBV10-3 and TRBJ1-1; tentatively, D is TRBD1 (6 bases). The CDR3 is 15 residues long. Germline V lookup: CDR1 ENHRY, CDR2 SYGVKD. The V end was cut by 3 bases, the J end by 2 bases, with 13 bases between. The CDR3 nucleotides are TGTGCCATCAGTGAAGGGGGATCCCTTAACACTGAAGCTTTCTTT. Its translation is CAISEGGSLNTEAFF.

This clonotype has at least ten counts. This rearrangement joins TRBV10-3 to TRBJ2-5, with TRBD1 matching over 9 bases. V was clipped by 10 bases and J by 5 bases; unmatched bases: 14. Looked up from germline, CDR1 is ENHRY and CDR2 is SYGVKD. The CDR3 has 15 amino acids. For the CDR3, the DNA is TGTGCCAGCAGCTCGACAGGGGGAAAGGGTGAGACCCAGTACTTC. This gives the protein CASSSTGGKGETQYF.

In this sample, this clonotype turned up many times. CDR3 residues: CASSLGQARLYGYTF. The CDR3 nucleotides are TGTGCCAGCAGCTTAGGGCAGGCCCGATTATATGGCTACACCTTC. The chain is built from TRBV7-2 and TRBJ1-2; D is uncertain. The germline V and J ends were trimmed by 1 base and 5 bases, with 14 bases remaining between them. CDR1 is SGHTA and CDR2 is FQGNSA in the germline V gene. The CDR3 is 15 amino acids.

On this clonotype: The germline gene is not matched at one end of the junction; a read error may be the cause. The gene calls are TRBV25-1 and TRBJ2-5; TRBD2 matches at 14 bases. The CDR3 contains 15 residues. Germline CDR1 MGHDK, CDR2 SYGVNS. In nucleotides, the CDR3 is TGTGCCTGCAGTGCTCGGACTAGCGGGAGGAAGACCCAGTACTTC. Its translation: CACSARTSGRKTQYF.

The chain uses TRBV19 and TRBJ1-5, with a tentative D call TRBD1 (5 bases). Trimming left V 5 bases short and J 5 bases short, with 13 bases between. Germline-derived CDR1 and CDR2 are LNHDA and SQIVND (reference sequence). CDR3 length: 14 amino acids. For the CDR3, the DNA is TGTGCCAGTAGTCCCCAGGGACGGTATCAGCCCCAGCATTTT. It is translated as CASSPQGRYQPQHF.

Note on this clonotype: A much more abundant neighbour one base away suggests this may be a read error. The chain uses TRBV7-9 and TRBJ2-5, with 10 bases lining up with TRBD2. Germline CDR1 is SEHNR and CDR2 is FQNEAQ (reference sequence). The CDR3 contains 18 residues. V shed 7 bases, J shed 0 bases, and the junction held 14 bases outside the gene matches. CDR3 amino acids: CASNPGTSASTHQETQYF. The CDR3 nucleotides read TGTGCCAGCAATCCCGGGACTAGCGCCAGCACCCACCAAGAGACCCAGTACTTC.

Only a few counts were recorded for this clonotype. This chain uses TRBV9 with TRBJ2-2; unclear D gene. V was clipped by 0 bases and J by 1 base, with 10 bases between them. Germline V gene data show CDR1 as SGDLS and CDR2 as YYNGEE. The CDR3 is 16 amino acids. Here the CDR3 reads CASSVGRQKNTGELFF. CDR3 coding DNA: TGTGCCAGCAGCGTAGGACGGCAGAAGAACACCGGGGAGCTGTTTTTT. The whole variable domain, remainder taken from reference TRBV9 and TRBJ2-2, is DSGVTQTPKHLITATGQRVTLRCSPRSGDLSVYWYQQSLDQGLQFLIQYYNGEERAKGNILERFSAQQFPDLHSELNLSSLELGDSALYFCASSVGRQKNTGELFFGEGSRLTVL.

This clonotype came up once. The chain has TRBV2 and TRBJ2-5; D perhaps matches TRBD1 (5 bases). V was cut by 2 bases and J by 5 bases, with 9 bases left in between. There are 13 residues in the CDR3. CDR1 is SNHLY, CDR2 FYNNEI, per germline. CDR3 nucleotide sequence: TGTGCCAGCAGTGAATCAGGGTTGGAGACCCAGTACTTC. Translating gives CASSESGLETQYF.

This clonotype was counted many times. This chain joins TRBV5-1 and TRBJ1-1; possible D gene TRBD1, 5 bases. Trimming left V 5 bases short and J 2 bases short, with 13 bases between. The CDR3 is 14 residues long. Germline V gene sequence: CDR1 SGHRS, CDR2 YFSETQ. This CDR3 is CASRPQGSNTEAFF. The CDR3 region has the DNA TGCGCCAGCAGGCCGCAGGGTAGTAACACTGAAGCTTTCTTT.

There are a few counts of this clonotype. The V and J genes are TRBV6-5 and TRBJ1-2; D is unresolved. The ends were cut back, 5 bases at V and 5 bases at J, with 18 bases in the middle. Germline V gene lookup returns CDR1 MNHEY and CDR2 SVGAGI. The CDR3 has 15 amino acids. The CDR3 bases are TGTGCCAGCAGTGAATTAATTTTTGGATTGTATGGCTACACCTTC. It specifies CASSELIFGLYGYTF.

The chain combines TRBV10-3 with TRBJ1-5; maybe TRBD1 (5 bases). V was cut by 6 bases and J by 2 bases, with 11 bases left in between. The CDR3 contains 14 residues. Germline lookup yields CDR1 ENHRY and CDR2 SYGVKD. The CDR3 spells CAIRAGQGNQPQHF. The CDR3 coding sequence is TGTGCCATCAGGGCGGGGCAGGGCAATCAGCCCCAGCATTTT.

A remark on this clonotype: At one end the junction does not follow the germline gene, possibly because of a read error. The V call is TRBV13, the J call TRBJ2-2; 9 bases fit TRBD1. Germline lookup yields CDR1 PRHDT and CDR2 FYEKMQ (reference sequence). CDR3 size: 15 residues. CDR3 DNA sequence: TGTGTCAGCAGCTTATTAGACAGGGGGACCGGGGAGCTGTTTTTT. It specifies CVSSLLDRGTGELFF. Looking up the rest from reference TRBV13 and TRBJ2-2 gives the full variable domain: AAGVIQSPRHLIKEKRETATLKCYPIPRHDTVYWYQQGPGQDPQFLISFYEKMQSDKGSIPDRFSAQQFSDYHSELNMSSLELGDSALYFCVSSLLDRGTGELFFGEGSRLTVL.